This T cell receptor beta chain emerged from a study of cytomegalovirus exposure and HLA in healthy donors. Broader study findings: In a later analysis, first-cohort TCR clusters were found to tend to co-occur in the approximately 120 validation repertoires. The study listed approximately 160 cytomegalovirus-associated TCR beta chains.

Produced via immunoSEQ multiplex PCR; TCRdb's table is partial and in-frame only. This sample has tens of thousands of clones, with just over 90% found just once. On this clone itself: Its antigen is still unknown.

Sequenced input: PBMCs. The source of this sequence is a man in his thirties or forties in good health and CMV-seronegative.

CDR3 coding DNA: TGTGCCAGCAGCTTGGGTGGCAGGGGGAACACTGAAGCTTTCTTT. This translates into CASSLGGRGNTEAFF. The chain uses TRBV5-4 and TRBJ1-1; the D gene is possibly TRBD1 (6 bases). The germline V and J ends were trimmed by 0 bases and 1 base, with 10 bases remaining between them. The CDR3 has 15 residues. Germline CDR1 is SGHNT and CDR2 is YYREEE (reference sequence).